What follows describes a single TCR beta chain. Its antigen is unidentified. With 4 bases clipped from V and 5 bases from J, the junction kept 5 bases outside the gene matches. The germline CDR1 and CDR2 sequences are MNHNS and SASEGT. This CDR3 region has 15 residues. This specimen belongs to a study of cytomegalovirus exposure and HLA in healthy donors. Findings and limits, study-wide: Common viral pathogens (according to a later analysis) appeared linked to several of the most significant clusters. CMV serostatus stood as the only immune exposure information on hand. Previously analyzed data showed that most TCR beta V segments were productive at a frequency of about 87% or about 30%. Investigators reported approximately 150 TCR beta chains as tied to cytomegalovirus.

Researchers ran the PCR with 60 Vbeta and 13 Jbeta primers. Clones were read by immunoSEQ multiplex PCR, and TCRdb kept only the in-frame ones, dropping some. The sample lists around 58,000 clones; about 77% were seen once. The chain links TRBV6-1 to TRBJ2-3, with 11 bases matching TRBD2. This sequence originates from a female donor in good health and CMV-seronegative. Sequencing input: PBMCs. DNA of the CDR3: TGTGCCAGCAGTGTTATAGCGGGAGGGGGAGATACGCAGTATTTT. Protein: CASSVIAGGGDTQYF.